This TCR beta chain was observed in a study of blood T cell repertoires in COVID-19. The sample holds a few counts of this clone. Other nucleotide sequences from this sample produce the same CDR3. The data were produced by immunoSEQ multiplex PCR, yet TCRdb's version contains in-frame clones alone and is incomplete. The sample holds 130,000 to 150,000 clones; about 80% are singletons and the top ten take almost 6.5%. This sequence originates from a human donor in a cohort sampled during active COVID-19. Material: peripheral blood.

CDR3 sequence: CASSSQGAGELFF. CDR3 sequence (DNA): TGCGCCAGCAGCTCGCAGGGTGCCGGGGAGCTGTTTTTT. The chain links TRBV5-1 to TRBJ2-2, with a possible D match to TRBD1 (5 bases). This CDR3 is built from 13 residues. Germline V gene data show CDR1 as SGHRS and CDR2 as YFSETQ. V lost 3 bases and J 6 bases, leaving 9 bases between the germline ends. The variable domain in full, with the rest retrieved from reference TRBV5-1 and TRBJ2-2, is KAGVTQTPRYLIKTRGQQVTLSCSPISGHRSVSWYQQTPGQGLQFLFEYFSETQRNKGNFPGRFSGRQFSNSRSEMNVSTLELGDSALYLCASSSQGAGELFFGEGSRLTVL.